The 19 T cell receptor beta chains below were found in one sample sequenced in a study of Ad26.COV2.S vaccination and SARS-CoV-2 variants. Data came from immunoSEQ multiplex PCR; TCRdb stores just in-frame clones and leaves some out. The sample has hundreds of thousands of clones; roughly nine tenths are singletons. Indicated treatment: about 20 received Ad26.COV2.S at low or high dose, single or two shots; roughly five received placebo; per-sample allocation not given. Day 63 after the first vaccine or placebo injection was the time point for sampling. The sequences come from peripheral blood, collected in a trial of Ad26.COV2.S vaccine versus placebo. These receptors were obtained from a person aged 18-65 years who received the Ad26.COV2.S COVID-19 vaccine or a placebo.

This chain links TRBV29-1 with TRBJ1-4, with D possibly matching TRBD1 (5 bases). V lost 5 bases to trimming and J lost 0 bases, with 7 bases between them. CDR1 and CDR2 from the germline V gene are SQVTM and ANQGSEA. This CDR3 has 13 amino acids. CDR3 nucleotides: TGCAGCGTTAGACAGACAACTAATGAAAAACTGTTTTTT. Translated, it gives CSVRQTTNEKLFF. The variable domain in full, with the rest retrieved from reference TRBV29-1 and TRBJ1-4, is SAVISQKPSRDICQRGTSLTIQCQVDSQVTMMFWYRQQPGQSLTLIATANQGSEATYESGFVIDKFPISRPNLTFSTLTVSNMSPEDSSIYLCSVRQTTNEKLFFGSGTQLSVL.

The count of this clone is one. The chain links TRBV5-1 to TRBJ2-7, with D possibly matching TRBD1 (6 bases). The CDR3 runs 13 residues. The germline CDR1 and CDR2 sequences are SGHRS and YFSETQ. V dropped 4 bases and J dropped 3 bases, with 11 bases sitting between them. CDR3 loop: CASSRTENYEQYF. As DNA, the CDR3 is TGCGCCAGCAGCAGGACAGAGAACTACGAGCAGTACTTC. Supplemented by reference TRBV5-1 and TRBJ2-7, the full variable domain reads KAGVTQTPRYLIKTRGQQVTLSCSPISGHRSVSWYQQTPGQGLQFLFEYFSETQRNKGNFPGRFSGRQFSNSRSEMNVSTLELGDSALYLCASSRTENYEQYFGPGTRLTVT.

The chain joins TRBV2 to TRBJ2-6; TRBD2 matches at 11 bases. The CDR3 has 16 amino acids. Germline lookup yields CDR1 SNHLY and CDR2 FYNNEI. Trimming removed 4 bases from V and 4 bases from J; junction bases left unmatched: 3. DNA of the CDR3: TGTGCCAGCAGTGGCTCTAGCGGGAGGGGGGCCAACGTCCTGACTTTC. This codes for CASSGSSGRGANVLTF.

This clone was detected only once. The gene calls are TRBV18 and TRBJ2-2; 7 bases agree with TRBD1. Germline V gives CDR1 KGHSH, CDR2 LQKENI. J was trimmed by 0 bases and V by 3 bases; bases with no gene match: 4. This CDR3 region has 16 residues. The CDR3 loop reads CASSPGQVSNTGELFF. Here the CDR3 DNA reads TGTGCCAGCTCACCTGGACAGGTTTCGAACACCGGGGAGCTGTTTTTT.

The V call is TRBV11-2, the J call TRBJ2-7; D may be TRBD1 (6 bases). The CDR3 extends over 16 amino acids. Germline V gene data show CDR1 as SGHAT and CDR2 as FQNNGV. The V end lost 8 bases, the J end lost 0 bases, and 20 bases lay between the germline ends. In nucleotides, the CDR3 is TGTGCCAGCCGAAATGAGGACAGAAGTTTCTCCTACGAGCAGTACTTC. Protein product: CASRNEDRSFSYEQYF.

The chain has TRBV18 and TRBJ1-1; D possibly corresponds to TRBD1 (5 bases). V was trimmed by 1 base and J by 1 base, leaving 13 bases between them. Germline V lookup: CDR1 KGHSH, CDR2 LQKENI. The CDR3 sequence is 16 residues long. For the CDR3, the DNA is TGTGCCAGCTCACCACTAACAGGCGGGAGGAACACTGAAGCTTTCTTT. It is translated as CASSPLTGGRNTEAFF.

V is TRBV5-6 and J is TRBJ1-6, with 7 bases identical to TRBD1. The ends lost 0 bases at V and 11 bases at J; junction bases unmatched: 5. This CDR3 contains 14 residues. From germline, CDR1 is SGHDT and CDR2 YYEEEE. The CDR3 is CASSLGQGWPPLHF. CDR3 bases: TGTGCCAGCAGCTTGGGACAGGGCTGGCCACCCCTCCACTTT.

The chain is built from TRBV7-6 and TRBJ1-2, with D perhaps TRBD1 (6 bases). Germline loops: CDR1 SGHVS, CDR2 FNYEAQ. The CDR3 sequence is 14 residues long. V was trimmed by 6 bases and J by 7 bases, leaving 18 bases between them. The CDR3 nucleotides read TGTGCCAGCAGTTCCCAGGGGCTAAGGGCTGGCTACACCTTC. This translates into CASSSQGLRAGYTF.

The chain uses TRBV11-3 and TRBJ2-3, with D perhaps TRBD1 or TRBD2 (5 bases each). CDR1 is SGHNT, CDR2 YENEEA, per germline. CDR3 length: 14 amino acids. Trimming removed 5 bases from V and 1 base from J, with 10 bases in between. Here the CDR3 reads CASSARDGTDTQYF. The CDR3 region has the DNA TGTGCCAGCAGCGCCAGGGACGGCACAGATACGCAGTATTTT.

This sequence joins TRBV6-5 and TRBJ1-1; the D gene is possibly TRBD1 (6 bases). CDR3 length: 15 residues. V lost 5 bases and J 6 bases, leaving 19 bases between the germline ends. Germline CDR1 reads MNHEY; CDR2 reads SVGAGI. CDR3: CASSTQGGGQSEAFF. The CDR3 nucleotides read TGTGCCAGCAGTACCCAAGGGGGGGGCCAATCTGAAGCTTTCTTT.

V gene TRBV15 combines with J gene TRBJ1-5; D unclear. The length of the CDR3 is 14 residues. Germline V gene sequence: CDR1 LNHNV, CDR2 YYDKDF (reference sequence). Trimming stripped 1 base from V and 4 bases from J, with 8 bases between. CDR3 sequence (DNA): TGTGCCACCAGCAGAGCCGCCGAGAATCAGCCCCAGCATTTT. It yields the protein CATSRAAENQPQHF.

This rearrangement joins TRBV19 to TRBJ2-7; unclear D gene. Germline V gene lookup returns CDR1 LNHDA and CDR2 SQIVND (reference sequence). The CDR3 length is 13 residues. The ends were cut back, 3 bases at V and 4 bases at J, with 10 bases in the middle. The CDR3 region is CASSIRVTYEQYF. CDR3 DNA: TGTGCCAGTAGTATCCGGGTAACTTACGAGCAGTACTTC. Variable domain in full (rest from reference TRBV19 and TRBJ2-7): DGGITQSPKYLFRKEGQNVTLSCEQNLNHDAMYWYRQDPGQGLRLIYYSQIVNDFQKGDIAEGYSVSREKKESFPLTVTSAQKNPTAFYLCASSIRVTYEQYFGPGTRLTVT.

V usage is TRBV5-4 and J usage is TRBJ2-6; D may be TRBD2 (6 bases). The V gene's germline CDR1 is SGHNT and CDR2 YYREEE (reference sequence). The CDR3 loop spans 17 amino acids. The germline V and J ends were trimmed by 0 bases and 0 bases, with 10 bases remaining between them. CDR3 sequence: CASSLASEISGANVLTF. In DNA, the CDR3 is TGTGCCAGCAGCTTGGCTAGCGAGATCTCTGGGGCCAACGTCCTGACTTTC.

This rearrangement joins TRBV5-8 to TRBJ1-3; no clear D. CDR1 is SGHTS, CDR2 YDEGEE, per germline. CDR3 length: 16 amino acids. Trimming took off 4 bases at V and 0 bases at J, with 14 bases between the two ends. CDR3 sequence reads: CASSKGRYDSGNTIYF. The DNA of the CDR3 is TGTGCCAGCAGCAAAGGACGGTACGACTCTGGAAACACCATATATTTT.

The chain employs TRBV21-1 and TRBJ2-2; TRBD1 is the table's D call, not checked against the DNA. TRBV21-1 is an annotated pseudogene. The CDR3 contains 17 residues. The chain's CDR3 is CASSKALKTTNTGELFF. The CDR3 region has the DNA TGTGCCAGCAGCAAAGCGCTGAAGACAACGAACACCGGGGAGCTGTTTTTT.

CDR3 region: CASSYSIGRGTAGYTF. CDR3 nucleotides: TGTGCCAGCAGTTACTCGATCGGCAGGGGGACCGCCGGCTACACCTTC. The J gene is TRBJ1-2, the V gene TRBV6-5; 7 bases match TRBD1. Per the germline V gene, CDR1 is MNHEY and CDR2 is SVGAGI. CDR3 length: 16 amino acids. V gave up 0 bases and J gave up 8 bases; unmatched junction bases: 12.

This clone was detected only a few times. The J gene is TRBJ2-7, the V gene TRBV5-1; TRBD1 agrees at 7 bases. Trimming took 4 bases from V and 3 from J; bases not matched to a gene: 4. Germline V gene data show CDR1 as SGHRS and CDR2 as YFSETQ. The CDR3 has 13 amino acids. Here the CDR3 reads CASSAGTVYEQYF. The DNA of the CDR3 is TGCGCCAGCAGCGCCGGGACAGTCTACGAGCAGTACTTC.

This sequence joins TRBV6-5 and TRBJ1-5, with D unclear. Germline V gene sequence: CDR1 MNHEY, CDR2 SVGAGI. V lost 6 bases, J lost 6 bases, and 12 bases lay in between. This CDR3 has 13 residues. The CDR3 sequence: CASRPSTRQPQHF. For the CDR3, the DNA is TGTGCCAGCAGACCGTCCACCCGTCAGCCCCAGCATTTT.

The gene calls are TRBV4-2 and TRBJ1-2; a possible D gene is TRBD1 (5 bases). Germline V gives CDR1 LGHNA, CDR2 YNFKEQ. V dropped 2 bases and J dropped 6 bases, with 19 bases sitting between them. This CDR3 contains 16 residues. The DNA for the CDR3 is TGTGCCAGCAGCCAACGCCTACGGGACGTAAGGGATGGCTACACCTTC. It codes for CASSQRLRDVRDGYTF.